The rows below give T cell receptor beta chains drawn from one sample of a study of PD-1 blockade in classical Hodgkin lymphoma. The repertoire was sequenced with immunoSEQ multiplex PCR; TCRdb's copy has only in-frame clones and lacks some. The sample lists about 58,000 clones, under 95% occurring once. The sequenced sample was peripheral blood mononuclear cells (PBMCs), obtained before the second cycle of nivolumab. These receptors were taken from a human donor with classical Hodgkin lymphoma. CDR3s include the opening cysteine and the closing phenylalanine or tryptophan. D genes are given only for firm matches. Clone size is shown for a subset of rows, as once, few, many or a class of expanded clone.

>TRBJ2-1|-|-|TRBV7-3
TGTGCCAGCAGCTCTGGGACAAGCTCTTCGGATGAGCAGTTCTTC
CASSSGTSSSDEQFF
>TRBJ2-1|-|TRBD2|TRBV6-5
TGTGCCAGCAGGTCCGGGACTAGCGGCTTCAATGAGCAGTTCTTC
CASRSGTSGFNEQFF
>TRBJ2-7|-|TRBD1|TRBV27
TGTGCCAGCAGTCAGCGGGACAGGGACTCCTACGAGCAGTACTTC
CASSQRDRDSYEQYF
>TRBJ1-2|once|TRBD1|TRBV19
TGTGCCAGTAGTATAGAAGAGGGGGCGACCTATGGCTACACCTTC
CASSIEEGATYGYTF
>TRBJ1-3|-|TRBD1|TRBV7-9
TGTGCCAGCAGCTCTGATAATGACAGGGTATATTCTGGAAACACCATATATTTT
CASSSDNDRVYSGNTIYF
>TRBJ1-5|few|-|TRBV21-1
TGTGCCAGCAGCAAAGCGGGGCGAAGCAATCAGCCCCAGCATTTT
CASSKAGRSNQPQHF
>TRBJ2-5|-|-|TRBV25-1
TGTGCCAGCAGTGAATACTACAGAACGAACCAAGAGACCCAGTACTTC
CASSEYYRTNQETQYF
>TRBJ2-6|-|-|TRBV7-2
TGTGCCAGCAGCTTACAGGGGCGCTCTGGGGCCAACGTCCTGACTTTC
CASSLQGRSGANVLTF
>TRBJ2-5|few|TRBD2|TRBV9
TGTGCCAGCAGCTCCTACGGAGTAGCGGGGATTAATCAAGAGACCCAGTACTTC
CASSSYGVAGINQETQYF
>TRBJ1-1|-|-|TRBV28
TGTGCCAGCACCCCGACAGACGGGGGCACTGAAGCTTTCTTT
CASTPTDGGTEAFF
>TRBJ2-7|few|-|TRBV2
TGTGCCAGCAGTGGACCCGGGACAATCCCTGCCTACGAGCAGTACTTC
CASSGPGTIPAYEQYF
>TRBJ2-7|once|-|TRBV7-8
TGTGCCAGCAGCCGGGACCGTGCCTACGAGCAGTACTTC
CASSRDRAYEQYF
>TRBJ2-4|-|-|TRBV15
TGTGCCACCAGCAGAGTGACAGCTATAAAAAACATTCAGTACTTC
CATSRVTAIKNIQYF
>TRBJ1-1|-|-|TRBV5-1
TGCGCCAGCAGCGGAAACTGGGGGGACACTGAAGCTTTCTTT
CASSGNWGDTEAFF
>TRBJ2-5|-|TRBD2|TRBV5-1
TGCGCCAGCAGCTTGGTATGGTGGCCTAGCGGGGATGGTACCCAACCCGGACAAGAGACCCAGTACTTC
CASSLVWWPSGDGTQPGQETQYF
>TRBJ2-2|-|-|TRBV11-1
TGTGCCAGCAGCCTTTTGGGACGCAACACCGGGGAGCTGTTTTTT
CASSLLGRNTGELFF
>TRBJ1-4|-|-|TRBV28
TGTGCCAGCAGTTTATTAGGTGCAACTAATGAAAAACTGTTTTTT
CASSLLGATNEKLFF
>TRBJ1-5|-|-|TRBV6-1
TGTGCCAGCGCCGGGACAAGGGATCAGCCCCAGCATTTT
CASAGTRDQPQHF
>TRBJ2-1|-|TRBD2|TRBV4-2
TGTGCCACCCGTAGCGGGGGGGCGAGTGAGCAGTTCTTC
CATRSGGASEQFF
>TRBJ2-5|-|-|TRBV6-1
TGTGCCAGCAGTGAACTCAATGACAGGTTCCCCGAAGAGACCCAGTACTTC
CASSELNDRFPEETQYF
>TRBJ2-2|once|-|TRBV2
TGTGCCAGCAGTGGGGGGTCAGGCCCTACGACCGGGGAGCTGTTTTTT
CASSGGSGPTTGELFF
>TRBJ2-2|-|TRBD2|TRBV2
TGTGCCAGCAGTGAGACTAGCGGGGGGGCCTCCGGGGAGCTGTTTTTT
CASSETSGGASGELFF
>TRBJ2-7|-|TRBD2|TRBV6-1
TGTGCCAGCAGTGCCTACCGAGACTCAGCGGGGGCGTACGAGCAGTACTTC
CASSAYRDSAGAYEQYF
>TRBJ1-2|-|-|TRBV25-1
TGTGCCAGCAGTGGGGGATTCAACTATGGCTACACCTTC
CASSGGFNYGYTF
>TRBJ2-2|-|-|TRBV19
TGTGCCAGTAGTATAGGGGGCACCGGGGAGCTGTTTTTT
CASSIGGTGELFF
>TRBJ1-6|-|-|TRBV14
TGTGCCAGCAGCCAAGATGTTGGGGGCAGTTCACCCCTCCACTTT
CASSQDVGGSSPLHF
>TRBJ2-4|-|TRBD1|TRBV14
TGTGCCAGCAGCCCGGGGCAGGGGGCGAACGACATTCAGTACTTC
CASSPGQGANDIQYF
>TRBJ1-2|-|-|TRBV2
TGTGCCACCTTAGGGGCAGTTGCTGGCTACACCTTC
CATLGAVAGYTF
>TRBJ2-7|-|TRBD1|TRBV7-7
TGTGCCAGCAGCTTGTTCCCCGGGACAGACTACGAGCAGTACTTC
CASSLFPGTDYEQYF
>TRBJ2-7|-|-|TRBV9
TGTGCCAGCAGCGTAGATGGAGAGCAGTACTTC
CASSVDGEQYF
>TRBJ2-7|-|-|TRBV6-5
TGTGCCAGCCGGCTAGCGCGGGGTCTCAACGAGCAGTACTTC
CASRLARGLNEQYF
>TRBJ2-2|-|-|TRBV27
TGTGCCAGCAGTTTCTTATGGAACACCGGGGAGCTGTTTTTT
CASSFLWNTGELFF
>TRBJ1-2|-|TRBD1|TRBV7-2
TGTGCCAGCAGCGAAGGACAGGGCGGTGGCTACACCTTC
CASSEGQGGGYTF
>TRBJ2-7|-|-|TRBV6-4
TGTGCCAGCAGTGCGAGTCCGGGACCTCTCGTCGAGCAGTACTTC
CASSASPGPLVEQYF
>TRBJ1-5|-|-|TRBV28
TGTGCCAGCAGTCCTGAACCAGGGGGCAATCAGCCCCAGCATTTT
CASSPEPGGNQPQHF
>TRBJ1-2|-|-|TRBV19
TGTGCCAGTAGTAAAAACGCGGCGGGACCAATCTATGGCTACACCTTC
CASSKNAAGPIYGYTF
>TRBJ2-7|-|-|TRBV21-1
TGTGCCAGCAGCAATCACGGTCACGAGCAGTACTTC
CASSNHGHEQYF
>TRBJ2-5|-|TRBD1|TRBV5-4
TGTGCCAGCAGCACCGACAGGGGGAGAGAGACCCAGTACTTC
CASSTDRGRETQYF
>TRBJ1-6|few|-|TRBV7-9
TGTGCCAGCAGCTTAGGAGGGGGTCCGGATTCACCCCTCCACTTT
CASSLGGGPDSPLHF
>TRBJ1-5|-|-|TRBV30
TGTGCCTGGAGTGTTGGGACTGCCGAGAATCAGCCCCAGCATTTT
CAWSVGTAENQPQHF
>TRBJ2-7|-|-|TRBV6-1
TGTGCCAGCAGCCCCGGGACACCCTACGAGCAGTACTTC
CASSPGTPYEQYF
>TRBJ1-6|-|-|TRBV6-5
TGTGCCAGCAAAGGGACTAATTCACCCCTCCACTTT
CASKGTNSPLHF
>TRBJ2-7|-|-|TRBV29-1
TGCAGCGTGGCCGAAACCCACGAGCAGTACTTC
CSVAETHEQYF
>TRBJ2-7|once|-|TRBV6-1
TGTGCCAGCAGACCCGGTAGCTCCTACGAGCAGTACTTC
CASRPGSSYEQYF
>TRBJ2-1|-|-|TRBV5-1
TGCGCCAGCAGCTTGCTAGGCGTGGGGAGTTCGGATGAGCAGTTCTTC
CASSLLGVGSSDEQFF
>TRBJ2-4|-|-|TRBV27
TGTGCCAGCAGGGGGTCGGGAAACATTCAGTACTTC
CASRGSGNIQYF
>TRBJ2-7|-|TRBD1|TRBV7-9
TGTGCCAGCAGCTTATATCCGACAGGGGGCGGACAAGACGAGCAGTACTTC
CASSLYPTGGGQDEQYF
>TRBJ2-2|once|-|TRBV21-1
TGTGCCAGCAGCAAAGCGCTGAACCCACCCAGGGACAGGCGATCCGGGGAGCTGTTTTTT
CASSKALNPPRDRRSGELFF
>TRBJ2-5|-|-|TRBV6-6
TGTGCCAGCAGTTACTTCCCCGACCCCCAAGAGACCCAGTACTTC
CASSYFPDPQETQYF
>TRBJ2-3|-|TRBD2|TRBV5-1
TGCGCCAGCAGCTTGGTCACGGGGGCGGTACCGGGACTAGGGACAGATACGCAGTATTTT
CASSLVTGAVPGLGTDTQYF
>TRBJ2-1|-|-|TRBV19
TGTGCCAGTAGTATCCCCAATGAGCAGTTCTTC
CASSIPNEQFF
>TRBJ2-1|-|TRBD2|TRBV19
TGTGCCAGTAGTATAGTAGCGGGAATCGGGGGGGATGAGCAGTTCTTC
CASSIVAGIGGDEQFF
>TRBJ2-7|-|TRBD1|TRBV5-6
TGTGCCAGCAGCTTCATATACGGACAGGGCCCCTACGAGCAGTACTTC
CASSFIYGQGPYEQYF
>TRBJ2-1|once|-|TRBV19
TGTGCCAGTAGTTTCCGGCATAAGAATGAGCAGTTCTTC
CASSFRHKNEQFF
>TRBJ1-1|-|-|TRBV2
TGTGCCAGCAGTACGGACAGAGAGACTGAAGCTTTCTTT
CASSTDRETEAFF
>TRBJ1-5|-|-|TRBV9
TGTGCCAGCAGCGTAGGAACTAATAGCAATCAGCCCCAGCATTTT
CASSVGTNSNQPQHF
>TRBJ2-1|once|-|TRBV19
TGTGCCAGTAGTATCCAAGGGGCTTACAATGAGCAGTTCTTC
CASSIQGAYNEQFF